This TCR beta chain was identified during a study of type 1 regulatory T cells (dated by TCRdb to about 2021). Describing the broader study: An in vitro protocol by which a Tr1-enriched, alloantigen-specific CD4 T cell product named T-allo10 was generated was characterized in the study. Patients with hematological malignancies who were receiving allogeneic hematopoietic stem cell transplantation were the group in which T-allo10 was being clinically evaluated.

This clonotype was observed a handful of times. The antigen this receptor binds is unknown. No quality values exist for individual bases; no much larger clone is one base distant. For sequencing, an Illumina MiSeq was employed. TCRdb applied fastp at Q25 and MiXCR to the public reads, then kept only in-frame beta chains. When rows share a CDR3 protein, they turn into one entry using the most common DNA and genes. The sample table holds roughly 62,000 distinct CDR3 sequences, of which 62% were seen once. The ten largest clones add up to 1.5% to 2% of the sample. Results the study describes overall, beyond this receptor: Compared with non-Tr1 cells, Tr1 cells had a TCR repertoire that was more restricted, a finding the study read as clonal expansion induced by alloantigen.

The germline V gene supplies CDR1 SGHVS and CDR2 FNYEAQ. The junction shows trimming of 5 bases on V and 0 bases on J, and the gene matches do not reach 3 bases of it. The CDR3 spans 15 residues, from the cysteine through the phenylalanine. Only the CDR3 DNA stays, 45 bases, in frame from base 1. The chain is made from TRBV7-6 and TRBJ2-2, and 7 bases in between align with TRBD1. This sequence originates from a human donor in good health. Sequencing was performed on cultured non-Tr1 T cells, either the whole culture or a sorted T cell fraction (not recorded which). The cell subset or site label on this specimen signifies: non-Tr1 population from the T-allo10 product. The CDR3 protein is CASSLTGANTGELFF. The nucleotide sequence reads TGTGCCAGCAGCCTTACAGGGGCGAACACCGGGGAGCTGTTTTTT.